This TCR beta chain is from a study of blood T cell repertoires in COVID-19. Study-wide background: Italy, Spain and the United States were the sources of the convalescent and acute COVID-19 samples. The analysed material was cDNA or gDNA that came from T cells, B-cell-depleted T cells, or PBMCs.

Original processing methods: It was from reference gene primer amplification that nucleated cell counts were estimated. Profiled with immunoSEQ multiplex PCR; TCRdb holds only in-frame clones, not every one. That table furnishes V, J and clone size, whereas the DNA furnished D and trimming. Among some 270,000 clones listed, around 86% were seen once. Germline V gives CDR1 SGHDN, CDR2 FVKESK. With 0 bases removed from V and 7 bases from J, the gap between germline ends came to 16 bases. This CDR3 is 17 amino acids long. V gene TRBV14 combines with J gene TRBJ1-6; tentatively, D is TRBD1 (5 bases). This sequence originates from a man aged 40-49 years with active or convalescent COVID-19. The source material was peripheral blood. The CDR3 coding sequence is TGTGCCAGCAGCCAAGATCTGCAGCAGGGATGGAATTCACCCCTCCACTTT. Protein: CASSQDLQQGWNSPLHF.